Described below is a single T cell receptor (beta chain) sequence and its context. Its specificity is not known. This entry is derived from a study of radiotherapy plus CTLA-4 blockade in lung cancer. Across the whole study: Disease control reached approximately 31%, with objective responses in about 19%. General observations from the study: Among reported predictors of response, early blood T cell clone dynamics with interferon-beta performed best. Blood saw expansion of tumor-derived TCR clones after radiotherapy plus ipilimumab.

The CDR3 has 15 residues. Germline CDR1 reads SEHNR; CDR2 reads FQNEAQ (reference sequence). V gave up 2 bases and J gave up 3 bases, with 11 bases separating them. Only in-frame clones appear in the TCRdb table, and some are missing; sequencing was by immunoSEQ multiplex PCR. The sample lists approximately 95,000 clones, approximately 85% occurring once. The sequencing here drew on peripheral blood, taken from a patient treated with radiotherapy plus ipilimumab. This TCR derives from a human donor with non-small cell lung cancer who had a partial response to radiotherapy plus ipilimumab. This chain links TRBV7-9 with TRBJ2-1; D perhaps matches TRBD2 (6 bases). CDR3 sequence reads: CASSLWSSDYNEQFF. CDR3 DNA: TGTGCCAGCAGCTTATGGTCTAGCGACTACAATGAGCAGTTCTTC. Full variable domain (outside the CDR3, taken from reference TRBV7-9 and TRBJ2-1): DTGVSQNPRHKITKRGQNVTFRCDPISEHNRLYWYRQTLGQGPEFLTYFQNEAQLEKSRLLSDRFSAERPKGSFSTLEIQRTEQGDSAMYLCASSLWSSDYNEQFFGPGTRLTVL.